Listed here are 27 T cell receptor beta chains from one sample, sequenced in a study of cytomegalovirus exposure and HLA in healthy donors. Produced via immunoSEQ multiplex PCR; TCRdb's table is partial and in-frame only. The sample holds 50,000 to 80,000 clones; roughly 96% are singletons and the top ten take less than 7%. Sequencing was performed on PBMCs. Receptors were obtained from a woman younger than 35 in good health and CMV-seropositive.

This clone was counted once. The chain recombines TRBV9 with TRBJ2-3; TRBD1 agrees at 9 bases. This CDR3 region has 16 residues. J was trimmed by 6 bases and V by 3 bases; bases with no gene match: 11. The germline CDR1 and CDR2 sequences are SGDLS and YYNGEE. CDR3 in amino acids: CASSGRGTGTPDTQYF. CDR3 coding DNA: TGTGCCAGCAGCGGGAGAGGGACAGGGACTCCGGATACGCAGTATTTT. The full variable domain, rest sourced from reference TRBV9 and TRBJ2-3, is DSGVTQTPKHLITATGQRVTLRCSPRSGDLSVYWYQQSLDQGLQFLIQYYNGEERAKGNILERFSAQQFPDLHSELNLSSLELGDSALYFCASSGRGTGTPDTQYFGPGTRLTVL.

V is TRBV5-1 and J is TRBJ2-2; D is perhaps TRBD1 (6 bases). Trimming cost V 4 bases and J 3 bases, with 13 bases left between them. The CDR3 sequence is 15 residues long. The germline CDR1 and CDR2 sequences are SGHRS and YFSETQ. The CDR3 region is CASSPAQGYTGELFF. CDR3 nucleotides: TGCGCCAGCAGCCCGGCACAGGGTTACACCGGGGAGCTGTTTTTT.

This chain links TRBV5-1 with TRBJ2-1; 7 bases map to TRBD1. Germline CDR1 SGHRS, CDR2 YFSETQ. The V and J ends lost 4 bases and 6 bases, in that order; junction bases with no gene match: 7. CDR3 length: 14 residues. CDR3 in amino acids: CASSRQGIGNEQFF. The CDR3 DNA follows: TGCGCCAGCAGCCGACAGGGAATAGGCAATGAGCAGTTCTTC.

The V and J genes are TRBV5-1 and TRBJ2-2; the D gene is possibly TRBD1 (5 bases). The CDR3 loop spans 14 amino acids. Trimming took 6 bases from V and 1 from J, leaving 10 bases between them. Germline loops: CDR1 SGHRS, CDR2 YFSETQ. CDR3 amino acids: CASTRDRNTGELFF. Here the CDR3 DNA reads TGCGCCAGCACCCGTGACAGGAACACCGGGGAGCTGTTTTTT. Complete variable domain (other parts from reference TRBV5-1 and TRBJ2-2): KAGVTQTPRYLIKTRGQQVTLSCSPISGHRSVSWYQQTPGQGLQFLFEYFSETQRNKGNFPGRFSGRQFSNSRSEMNVSTLELGDSALYLCASTRDRNTGELFFGEGSRLTVL.

The chain is built from TRBV10-3 and TRBJ1-1, with 7 bases that match TRBD1. The germline V gene has CDR1 ENHRY and CDR2 SYGVKD. With 2 bases clipped from V and 5 bases from J, the junction kept 5 bases outside the gene matches. The CDR3 sequence is 14 residues long. The CDR3 sequence: CAISEDHRGTEAFF. CDR3 nucleotides: TGTGCCATCAGTGAGGACCACAGGGGTACTGAAGCTTTCTTT.

This chain uses TRBV18 with TRBJ1-1; D not resolved. Deletions cut 3 bases from V and 7 bases from J, with 12 bases between. The CDR3 loop spans 13 amino acids. The germline CDR1 and CDR2 sequences are KGHSH and LQKENI. CDR3 sequence: CASSPRVTDEAFF. CDR3 DNA: TGTGCCAGCTCACCGAGGGTCACAGATGAAGCTTTCTTT.

The chain carries TRBV10-3 and TRBJ2-7; D is ambiguous. CDR1 is ENHRY and CDR2 is SYGVKD in the germline V gene. Trimming shortened V by 8 bases and J by 2 bases, and 16 bases separated the two germline ends. The CDR3 length is 14 residues. The CDR3 region is CAIQPGSVPYEQYF. For the CDR3, the DNA is TGTGCCATCCAACCCGGGTCCGTCCCCTACGAGCAGTACTTC.

The chain employs TRBV4-3 and TRBJ1-3; 10 bases align to TRBD1. CDR3 size: 15 residues. The germline V gene has CDR1 LGHNA and CDR2 YSLEER. V was pared by 0 bases and J by 7 bases, with 3 bases of the junction left unmatched. Here the CDR3 reads CASSQDDRGPNTIYF. Written as DNA, the CDR3 is TGCGCCAGCAGCCAAGATGACAGGGGGCCGAACACCATATATTTT.

The rearrangement uses TRBV28 and TRBJ2-7; no definite D call. CDR3 length: 12 amino acids. The V end lost 3 bases, the J end lost 6 bases, and 9 bases lay between the germline ends. The germline gives CDR1 MDHEN, CDR2 SYDVKM. The CDR3 nucleotides read TGTGCCAGCAGTTTTCGACACAGCGAGCAGTACTTC. Translated: CASSFRHSEQYF.

This sequence joins TRBV28 and TRBJ1-2; 8 nucleotides line up with TRBD1. The trim removed 4 bases at V and 3 bases at J, leaving 4 bases unmatched. CDR3 length: 14 residues. Germline V gives CDR1 MDHEN, CDR2 SYDVKM. CDR3 in amino acids: CASSSDRVDYGYTF. Written as DNA, the CDR3 is TGTGCCAGCAGTTCGGACAGGGTAGACTATGGCTACACCTTC.

This clone appeared a single time. This chain's CDR3 is CSVDRGLIDNEQFF. The CDR3 region has the DNA TGCAGCGTTGACAGGGGGTTGATCGACAATGAGCAGTTCTTC. This rearrangement joins TRBV29-1 to TRBJ2-1; TRBD1 aligns across 7 bases. The J segment lost 5 bases and the V segment lost 3 bases, leaving 7 bases of the junction unmatched. Germline CDR1 is SQVTM and CDR2 is ANQGSEA. This CDR3 is built from 14 residues.

The chain uses TRBV9 and TRBJ2-7, with 9 bases matching TRBD1. Germline CDR1 reads SGDLS; CDR2 reads YYNGEE. The CDR3 runs 17 residues. V was pared by 3 bases and J by 5 bases, with 15 bases of the junction left unmatched. The DNA of the CDR3 is TGTGCCAGCAGCGCCCTCATACTGGACAGGGGAGACCACGAGCAGTACTTC. Its translation: CASSALILDRGDHEQYF.

V usage is TRBV9 and J usage is TRBJ1-1; D possibly corresponds to TRBD1 (5 bases). The germline gives CDR1 SGDLS, CDR2 YYNGEE. This CDR3 comprises 17 residues. Trimming cost V 3 bases and J 4 bases, with 22 bases left between them. The CDR3 region is CASSGRGVLRYSTEAFF. The CDR3 bases are TGTGCCAGCAGCGGGAGGGGCGTACTCCGTTACAGCACTGAAGCTTTCTTT.

This clone appeared once. This chain joins TRBV2 and TRBJ1-1; 11 bases match TRBD1. CDR1 and CDR2 (germline): SNHLY, FYNNEI. The V segment lost 6 bases and the J segment 0 bases; nucleotides outside the gene matches: 6. The CDR3 is 16 residues long. The CDR3 DNA follows: TGTGCCAGCAGCCTGGGACAGGGGGTGCTGAACACTGAAGCTTTCTTT. Protein product: CASSLGQGVLNTEAFF.

V gene TRBV6-4 combines with J gene TRBJ2-3; maybe TRBD2 (5 bases). V dropped 5 bases and J dropped 4 bases, with 7 bases sitting between them. The CDR3 sequence is 12 residues long. Germline V lookup: CDR1 MRHNA, CDR2 SNTAGT. Written as DNA, the CDR3 is TGTGCCAGCAGTTCGGGGTCAGATACGCAGTATTTT. Its translation is CASSSGSDTQYF.

The chain combines TRBV11-2 with TRBJ1-2; 7 bases match TRBD1. The V and J ends lost 4 bases and 6 bases, in that order; junction bases with no gene match: 17. CDR1 and CDR2 (germline): SGHAT, FQNNGV. This CDR3 region has 17 residues. DNA for the CDR3: TGTGCCAGCAGCTCACTTAGAAGCGGACAGGAACTTCATGGCTACACCTTC. It encodes CASSSLRSGQELHGYTF.

This clone was counted once. This chain connects TRBV9 to TRBJ2-7; the match to TRBD1 covers 10 bases. Looked up from germline, CDR1 is SGDLS and CDR2 is YYNGEE. J gave up 4 bases and V 4 bases, and 11 bases lay outside the gene matches. The CDR3 length is 16 residues. The CDR3 DNA sequence: TGTGCCAGCAGCACAACCGGGGGACAGGGGAGTTACGAGCAGTACTTC. Protein: CASSTTGGQGSYEQYF.

The chain links TRBV4-2 to TRBJ1-6; D ambiguous. The germline gives CDR1 LGHNA, CDR2 YNFKEQ. The CDR3 covers 17 residues. Trimming pared 0 bases from V and 10 bases from J, leaving 19 bases between. CDR3 residues: CASSQEGLHPLGSPLHF. The CDR3 region has the DNA TGTGCCAGCAGCCAAGAAGGCCTACACCCCCTCGGGTCACCCCTCCACTTT.

The V call is TRBV28, the J call TRBJ2-5; 9 nucleotides match TRBD1. Per germline, CDR1 MDHEN and CDR2 SYDVKM. This CDR3 is built from 16 residues. V shed 1 base and J 5 bases; nucleotides not matched to a gene: 8. As DNA, the CDR3 is TGTGCCAGCAGTTTATATCGGGGACAGGGTATTGAGACCCAGTACTTC. As protein: CASSLYRGQGIETQYF.

V usage is TRBV30 and J usage is TRBJ2-7, with 7 nucleotides matching TRBD2. Germline loops: CDR1 GTSNPN, CDR2 SVGIG (reference sequence). The CDR3 runs 14 residues. Trimming cost V 0 bases and J 3 bases; bases outside gene matches: 5. This CDR3 is CAWSVLREGYEQYF. DNA of the CDR3: TGTGCCTGGAGTGTACTCAGGGAGGGCTACGAGCAGTACTTC.

This clone was counted once. The junction departs from germline at one end; a sequencing error may be responsible. The rearrangement joins TRBV5-8 to TRBJ2-7; D is ambiguous. Germline V gene data show CDR1 as SGHTS and CDR2 as YDEGEE. This CDR3 comprises 10 residues. The CDR3 nucleotides read TGTGCCAGCAGCTTAATTGTCGGTGGTTTC. Protein product: CASSLIVGGF.

The gene calls are TRBV5-6 and TRBJ1-6; D call uncertain. This CDR3 is 13 amino acids long. Germline CDR1 and CDR2: SGHDT and YYEEEE. The DNA for the CDR3 is TGTGGTACTAGTCGTGGGGAGAATTCACCCCTCCACTTT. Its translation is CGTSRGENSPLHF.

The J gene is TRBJ1-2, the V gene TRBV19, with D maybe TRBD1 (6 bases). V was clipped by 11 bases and J by 7 bases, with 14 bases between them. The germline CDR1 and CDR2 sequences are LNHDA and SQIVND (reference sequence). This CDR3 has 11 amino acids. For the CDR3, the DNA is TGTGCCTCTAGGGGGGGCATTGGCTACACCTTC. It yields the protein CASRGGIGYTF.

The chain combines TRBV20-1 with TRBJ2-5; the match to TRBD2 covers 8 bases. This CDR3 region has 11 residues. CDR1 and CDR2 (germline): DFQATT, SNEGSKA (reference sequence). The CDR3 here is CRGLVGETQYF. DNA of the CDR3: TGCAGGGGACTAGTAGGGGAGACCCAGTACTTC.

V gene TRBV28 combines with J gene TRBJ2-2, with 8 bases identical to TRBD2. Germline V gene data show CDR1 as MDHEN and CDR2 as SYDVKM. V gave up 7 bases and J gave up 5 bases; unmatched junction bases: 3. The CDR3 is 13 residues long. The CDR3 DNA reads as TGTGCCAGCAAAGGGACTAGAACCGGGGAGCTGTTTTTT. This codes for CASKGTRTGELFF.

The genes are TRBV10-1 and TRBJ2-3; D unclear. CDR1 and CDR2 from the germline V gene are WNHNN and SYGVQD (reference sequence). This CDR3 has 13 amino acids. Deletions cut 2 bases from V and 2 bases from J, with 5 bases between. CDR3 in DNA: TGCGCCAGCAGTGAGCTTTACACAGATACGCAGTATTTT. Its translation is CASSELYTDTQYF.

The chain uses TRBV27 and TRBJ2-7; possibly TRBD1 for D (5 bases). CDR3 length: 12 residues. Germline assignment: CDR1 MNHEY and CDR2 SMNVEV (reference sequence). With 6 bases removed from V and 1 base from J, the gap between germline ends came to 7 bases. The CDR3 loop is CASSTGSYEQYF. The CDR3 DNA reads TGTGCCAGCAGCACAGGTTCCTACGAGCAGTACTTC.